The present T cell receptor beta chain was sequenced within a study of T cells in Graves' hyperthyroidism and ophthalmopathy. The CDR3 length is 15 residues. V was cut by 0 bases and J by 6 bases, with 12 bases left in between. The germline gives CDR1 MNHEY, CDR2 SVGAGI. This clonotype was seen ten or more times. Researchers took RNA transcripts and amplified the TCR beta CDR3 regions from them. The study used the HTBI primer set for a first-round RT-PCR of the TCR CDR3. TCRdb re-analysed the multiplex PCR reads in MiXCR, keeping a single row per CDR3 protein. The sample has about 250,000 distinct CDR3 sequences, 24% seen once.

Material for sequencing was blood. The chain is built from TRBV6-5 and TRBJ1-5; D uncertain. The TCR sequence derives from a woman between 40 and 50 years old with Graves' ophthalmopathy. This CDR3 is CASSYSTGWGQPQHF. The CDR3 DNA is TGTGCCAGCAGTTACTCGACGGGGTGGGGTCAGCCCCAGCATTTT.